The 25 T cell receptor beta chains below were found in one sample sequenced in a study of blood T cell repertoires in COVID-19. TCRdb's table, derived via immunoSEQ multiplex PCR, lists solely in-frame clones and lacks some. This sample has 200,000 to 250,000 clones, with almost 85% found just once. Sequencing input: peripheral blood. The receptor source for this set is a woman between 35 and 50 years old with acute or convalescent COVID-19.

The chain combines TRBV18 with TRBJ2-2, with D possibly TRBD1 on 6 matching bases. Germline assignment: CDR1 KGHSH and CDR2 LQKENI. There are 15 residues in the CDR3. V was clipped by 6 bases and J by 3 bases, with 14 bases between them. The chain's CDR3 is CASSRRQEHTGELFF. The CDR3 coding sequence is TGTGCCAGCTCGCGAAGACAGGAGCACACCGGGGAGCTGTTTTTT.

The chain joins TRBV18 to TRBJ1-4, with unresolved D. The CDR3 has 12 residues. Trimming shortened V by 2 bases and J by 7 bases, and 5 bases separated the two germline ends. Germline assignment: CDR1 KGHSH and CDR2 LQKENI. CDR3 region: CASSPSGEKLFF. CDR3 DNA sequence: TGTGCCAGCTCACCATCAGGTGAAAAACTGTTTTTT.

This chain joins TRBV19 and TRBJ2-2; perhaps TRBD1 as D (6 bases). V gave up 6 bases and J gave up 5 bases, with 10 bases separating them. CDR3 length: 13 residues. CDR1 and CDR2 (germline): LNHDA, SQIVND (reference sequence). CDR3 sequence (DNA): TGTGCCAGTAGGGACAGCCAAACCGGGGAGCTGTTTTTT. Protein sequence: CASRDSQTGELFF. The full variable domain, rest sourced from reference TRBV19 and TRBJ2-2, is DGGITQSPKYLFRKEGQNVTLSCEQNLNHDAMYWYRQDPGQGLRLIYYSQIVNDFQKGDIAEGYSVSREKKESFPLTVTSAQKNPTAFYLCASRDSQTGELFFGEGSRLTVL.

The V gene is TRBV5-1, the J gene TRBJ2-2, with D possibly being TRBD2 (5 bases). In germline, CDR1 is SGHRS, CDR2 YFSETQ. The ends were cut back, 0 bases at V and 4 bases at J, with 13 bases in the middle. The CDR3 totals 16 residues. The CDR3 nucleotides read TGCGCCAGCAGCTTGGCGGGATCGACGCTCACCGGGGAGCTGTTTTTT. It codes for CASSLAGSTLTGELFF. Full variable domain (outside the CDR3, taken from reference TRBV5-1 and TRBJ2-2): KAGVTQTPRYLIKTRGQQVTLSCSPISGHRSVSWYQQTPGQGLQFLFEYFSETQRNKGNFPGRFSGRQFSNSRSEMNVSTLELGDSALYLCASSLAGSTLTGELFFGEGSRLTVL.

This rearrangement joins TRBV11-3 to TRBJ1-3; D perhaps matches TRBD1 (5 bases). Germline CDR1 SGHNT, CDR2 YENEEA. V gave up 3 bases and J gave up 0 bases, with 12 bases separating them. The CDR3 length is 16 residues. For the CDR3, the DNA is TGTGCCAGCAGCTTCGGGGGTAGTGGCTCTGGAAACACCATATATTTT. The encoded protein is CASSFGGSGSGNTIYF.

The chain carries TRBV9 and TRBJ2-1; D possibly corresponds to TRBD2 (5 bases). Trimming shortened V by 6 bases and J by 0 bases, and 13 bases separated the two germline ends. Germline assignment: CDR1 SGDLS and CDR2 YYNGEE. CDR3 length: 15 amino acids. CDR3 in DNA: TGTGCCAGCACGAGCGGTTTCAGCTCCTACAATGAGCAGTTCTTC. This translates into CASTSGFSSYNEQFF.

The chain links TRBV19 to TRBJ1-5; a possible D gene is TRBD1 (6 bases). Germline V gives CDR1 LNHDA, CDR2 SQIVND (reference sequence). Trimming removed 6 bases at V and 3 bases at J, with 15 bases between. The CDR3 length is 15 residues. The CDR3 bases are TGTGCCAGTAGAATCCAGGACAGTTACAATCAGCCCCAGCATTTT. Protein sequence: CASRIQDSYNQPQHF.

The V gene is TRBV11-2, the J gene TRBJ2-3, with 7 bases fitting TRBD2. The CDR3 runs to 16 residues. CDR1 is SGHAT and CDR2 is FQNNGV in the germline V gene. The ends lost 5 bases at V and 4 bases at J; junction bases unmatched: 12. CDR3 bases: TGTGCCAGCAGCCCAGACCGGGACTACCCACCAGATACGCAGTATTTT. This gives the protein CASSPDRDYPPDTQYF.

V and J are TRBV7-8 and TRBJ2-7; 10 bases map to TRBD2. This CDR3 comprises 16 residues. From germline, CDR1 is SGHVS and CDR2 FQNEAQ. With 1 base clipped from V and 2 bases from J, the junction kept 5 bases outside the gene matches. CDR3 amino acids: CASSLGLAGGAYEQYF. Here the CDR3 DNA reads TGTGCCAGCAGCTTAGGACTAGCGGGTGGGGCCTACGAGCAGTACTTC.

Remarks on this clone: This may arise from a read error, as a much more abundant clone is one base away. The chain combines TRBV7-2 with TRBJ2-7; D gene uncertain. The CDR3 consists of 10 residues. V lost 7 bases to trimming and J lost 3 bases, with 4 bases between them. The germline gives CDR1 SGHTA, CDR2 FQGNSA. CDR3: CASTVYEQYF. In nucleotides, the CDR3 is TGTGCCAGCACCGTCTACGAGCAGTACTTC.

The CDR3 DNA reads TGTGCCAGCAGTTCGGGACAGGGCGCCTTCAATCAGCCCCAGCATTTT. This sequence encodes CASSSGQGAFNQPQHF. This sequence joins TRBV27 and TRBJ1-5, with 9 bases lining up with TRBD1. CDR3 length: 16 amino acids. Germline assignment: CDR1 MNHEY and CDR2 SMNVEV (reference sequence). V shed 4 bases, J shed 3 bases, and the junction held 7 bases outside the gene matches.

The table lists this clone with a few counts. This chain connects TRBV10-3 to TRBJ1-3, with 7 bases matching TRBD1. The V gene end was trimmed by 2 bases and the J gene end by 0 bases; junction bases not matched to a gene: 7. The CDR3 extends over 17 amino acids. CDR1 is ENHRY, CDR2 SYGVKD, per germline. In DNA form, the CDR3 reads TGTGCCATCAGTGAGCCCCGGACAGGCTTCTCTGGAAACACCATATATTTT. Translated, it gives CAISEPRTGFSGNTIYF.

V usage is TRBV19 and J usage is TRBJ1-5; no firm D call. Deletions cut 10 bases from V and 9 bases from J, with 16 bases between. This CDR3 has 12 amino acids. Per the germline V gene, CDR1 is LNHDA and CDR2 is SQIVND (reference sequence). The DNA for the CDR3 is TGTGCCACCCGAGGAGAAGTTGCGCCCCAGCATTTT. Translated: CATRGEVAPQHF.

The V gene is TRBV11-2, the J gene TRBJ2-2; the D gene is possibly TRBD2 (5 bases). The germline V gene encodes CDR1 SGHAT and CDR2 FQNNGV. CDR3 length equals 14 residues. V lost 4 bases to trimming and J lost 4 bases, with 10 bases between them. The CDR3 DNA is TGTGCCAGCAGCTACGGACTGTTCACCGGGGAGCTGTTTTTT. It is translated as CASSYGLFTGELFF.

The chain joins TRBV18 to TRBJ2-1, with D perhaps TRBD2 (6 bases). Germline lookup yields CDR1 KGHSH and CDR2 LQKENI. The CDR3 runs 11 residues. Trimming stripped 9 bases from V and 10 bases from J, with 13 bases between. For the CDR3, the DNA is TGTGCCAGTCGCGGGGCAGGGGAGCAGTTCTTC. Protein product: CASRGAGEQFF.

The sample holds one count of this clone. The J gene is TRBJ1-6, the V gene TRBV28; 11 bases line up with TRBD1. Germline CDR1 MDHEN, CDR2 SYDVKM. CDR3 length equals 16 residues. Trimming removed 5 bases from V and 10 bases from J; junction bases left unmatched: 10. The CDR3 DNA sequence: TGTGCCAGCAGTCATCCCACCGGGACAGGGGGATCACCCCTCCACTTT. As protein: CASSHPTGTGGSPLHF. Full variable domain (rest looked up from reference TRBV28 and TRBJ1-6): DVKVTQSSRYLVKRTGEKVFLECVQDMDHENMFWYRQDPGLGLRLIYFSYDVKMKEKGDIPEGYSVSREKKERFSLILESASTNQTSMYLCASSHPTGTGGSPLHFGNGTRLTVT.

The chain employs TRBV6-5 and TRBJ1-6, with D possibly matching TRBD1 (6 bases). The CDR3 length is 13 residues. Per germline, CDR1 MNHEY and CDR2 SVGAGI. Trimming pared 8 bases from V and 10 bases from J, leaving 15 bases between. The CDR3 sequence is CASSARGGSPLHF. Here the CDR3 DNA reads TGTGCCAGCTCCGCTCGGGGGGGCTCACCCCTCCACTTT.

This clone was detected only once. This chain uses TRBV7-9 with TRBJ1-6; 8 nucleotides align to TRBD1. V trimming: 5 bases; J trimming: 8 bases; junction bases outside the gene matches: 5. This CDR3 comprises 14 residues. Germline V gene lookup returns CDR1 SEHNR and CDR2 FQNEAQ (reference sequence). The CDR3 reads CASSKTGGHSPLHF. CDR3 sequence (DNA): TGTGCCAGCAGCAAAACAGGGGGACATTCACCCCTCCACTTT. Looking up the rest from reference TRBV7-9 and TRBJ1-6 gives the full variable domain: DTGVSQNPRHKITKRGQNVTFRCDPISEHNRLYWYRQTLGQGPEFLTYFQNEAQLEKSRLLSDRFSAERPKGSFSTLEIQRTEQGDSAMYLCASSKTGGHSPLHFGNGTRLTVT.

V and J are TRBV6-5 and TRBJ1-1, with 8 bases that match TRBD1. The CDR3 is 14 amino acids. Germline CDR1 and CDR2: MNHEY and SVGAGI. V lost 6 bases to trimming and J lost 3 bases; unmatched junction nucleotides: 6. CDR3 region: CASSKTGVDTEAFF. In DNA form, the CDR3 reads TGTGCCAGCAGCAAGACAGGGGTGGACACTGAAGCTTTCTTT.

The chain employs TRBV19 and TRBJ2-7, with TRBD1 matching 9 bases. The CDR3 totals 13 residues. V was pared by 5 bases and J by 6 bases, with 5 bases of the junction left unmatched. CDR1 and CDR2 (germline): LNHDA, SQIVND (reference sequence). The CDR3 region has the DNA TGTGCCAGTAGTGTGGACAGGGGCGGCGAGCAGTACTTC. Translation: CASSVDRGGEQYF.

The chain is built from TRBV15 and TRBJ2-7; 8 positions agree with TRBD2. Trimming at V came to 5 bases and at J to 4 bases, leaving 10 bases not matched to a gene. Germline V CDR1 and CDR2: LNHNV, YYDKDF (reference sequence). The CDR3 consists of 15 residues. CDR3: CATSPGAGGLYEQYF. The CDR3 nucleotides are TGTGCCACCAGCCCCGGGGCGGGGGGCCTATACGAGCAGTACTTC.

The V call is TRBV27, the J call TRBJ2-3; 7 bases line up with TRBD1. CDR3 length: 15 amino acids. Per the germline V gene, CDR1 is MNHEY and CDR2 is SMNVEV (reference sequence). The J segment lost 2 bases and the V segment lost 6 bases, leaving 8 bases of the junction unmatched. CDR3 region: CASSLRQGDTDTQYF. The CDR3 nucleotides are TGTGCCAGCAGCCTAAGACAGGGCGACACAGATACGCAGTATTTT.

This chain joins TRBV2 and TRBJ2-5; TRBD2 matches at 12 bases. V was pared by 6 bases and J by 4 bases, with 6 bases of the junction left unmatched. Germline assignment: CDR1 SNHLY and CDR2 FYNNEI. CDR3 length equals 15 residues. The CDR3 DNA reads as TGTGCCAGCAGGGTGACTAGCGGGAGAGGAGAGACCCAGTACTTC. Encoded protein: CASRVTSGRGETQYF.

The chain combines TRBV20-1 with TRBJ1-6; D unresolved. V was pared by 3 bases and J by 0 bases, with 18 bases between. Germline-derived CDR1 and CDR2 are DFQATT and SNEGSKA (reference sequence). The CDR3 is 18 residues long. The CDR3 DNA reads TGCAGTGCTAGTGAAATTGAGGACGGGAGCTCCTATAATTCACCCCTCCACTTT. This encodes CSASEIEDGSSYNSPLHF.

The chain uses TRBV5-1 and TRBJ2-7; 10 positions match TRBD2. This CDR3 is built from 15 residues. With 0 bases clipped from V and 7 bases from J, the junction kept 7 bases outside the gene matches. The V gene's germline CDR1 is SGHRS and CDR2 YFSETQ. DNA of the CDR3: TGCGCCAGCAGCTTGGGAGCGGGGGGGCCGAGAGAGCAGTACTTC. As protein: CASSLGAGGPREQYF.